Below are 9 T cell receptor beta chains sequenced from a single sample in a study of cytotoxic CD8 clonotypes in ibrutinib-treated CLL. Data came from immunoSEQ multiplex PCR; TCRdb stores just in-frame clones and leaves some out. The sample has about 29,000 clones; 75% to 80% are singletons. Sample: PBMCs, taken after 36 months of ibrutinib treatment. The receptors here all came from a human donor with chronic lymphocytic leukemia.

The V and J genes are TRBV5-4 and TRBJ1-1; no clear D. Trimming removed 3 bases at V and 8 bases at J, with 17 bases between. This CDR3 has 14 residues. In germline, CDR1 is SGHNT, CDR2 YYREEE (reference sequence). CDR3 amino acids: CASSSNLVELEAFF. In nucleotides, the CDR3 is TGTGCCAGCAGCTCCAATCTTGTGGAACTCGAAGCTTTCTTT.

This chain uses TRBV5-8 with TRBJ1-4; perhaps TRBD1 as D (5 bases). Between the trimmed V and J ends, which lost 6 bases and 4 bases, there was a span of 16 bases. Germline V CDR1 and CDR2: SGHTS, YDEGEE. The CDR3 runs 15 residues. The CDR3 coding sequence is TGTGCCAGCATCCTCTCGGGACTGGGTAATGAAAAACTGTTTTTT. The encoded protein is CASILSGLGNEKLFF.

This clone has a single count. The V gene is TRBV4-3, the J gene TRBJ1-2; 7 bases agree with TRBD1. This CDR3 is built from 17 residues. V lost 0 bases to trimming and J lost 3 bases; unmatched junction nucleotides: 10. Germline CDR1 reads LGHNA; CDR2 reads YSLEER. The CDR3 sequence: CASSQDRWAGGDYGYTF. The CDR3 DNA follows: TGCGCCAGCAGCCAAGATCGATGGGCAGGGGGGGACTATGGCTACACCTTC.

The chain is built from TRBV18 and TRBJ2-5, with D possibly called TRBD1 or TRBD2 (7 bases each). V was shortened by 6 bases and J by 5 bases, with 22 bases between the two germline ends. CDR1 is KGHSH, CDR2 LQKENI, per germline. The CDR3 sequence is 16 residues long. CDR3 sequence reads: CASSPTTSRGRETQYF. The CDR3, as DNA: TGTGCCAGCTCGCCTACGACTAGCAGGGGGAGGGAGACCCAGTACTTC.

The chain is built from TRBV29-1 and TRBJ2-1; a weak D match, TRBD2 (7 bases). Trimming left V 4 bases short and J 2 bases short, with 15 bases between. The length of the CDR3 is 15 residues. Germline V lookup: CDR1 SQVTM, CDR2 ANQGSEA. In nucleotides, the CDR3 is TGCAGCGTTGGATCCGGGGGGCTAACCTACAATGAGCAGTTCTTC. It is translated as CSVGSGGLTYNEQFF.

V is TRBV14 and J is TRBJ1-3; D may be TRBD1 (5 bases). Trimming stripped 3 bases from V and 4 bases from J, with 13 bases between. Germline CDR1 reads SGHDN; CDR2 reads FVKESK. The CDR3 extends over 15 amino acids. CDR3 sequence: CASSQMGVTGNTIYF. The DNA for the CDR3 is TGTGCCAGCAGCCAGATGGGGGTGACAGGAAACACCATATATTTT.

The table lists this clone with a few counts. V gene TRBV11-1 combines with J gene TRBJ1-2, with D maybe TRBD1 (5 bases). The CDR3 sequence is 14 residues long. Germline CDR1 SGHAT, CDR2 FQDESV (reference sequence). Trimming took 5 bases from V and 6 from J, leaving 16 bases between them. CDR3 nucleotide sequence: TGTGCCAGCAGCCGCTCTGAGGGGAGCGATGGCTACACCTTC. Its translation: CASSRSEGSDGYTF.

The V gene is TRBV29-1, the J gene TRBJ2-3; 9 positions match TRBD2. J lost 4 bases, V lost 6 bases, and 20 bases had no gene match. The CDR3 runs 18 residues. Germline V gives CDR1 SQVTM, CDR2 ANQGSEA. In DNA form, the CDR3 reads TGCAGCGTCCTAGGGACAGCGGGGGGTTCGGTAGATTCAGATACGCAGTATTTT. It yields the protein CSVLGTAGGSVDSDTQYF.

CDR3 in amino acids: CASSLREGEGNYGYTF. The CDR3 DNA is TGTGCCAGCAGTCTTAGAGAAGGGGAGGGGAACTATGGCTACACCTTC. V and J are TRBV7-9 and TRBJ1-2; tentatively, D is TRBD1 (5 bases). V was pared by 6 bases and J by 2 bases, with 19 bases between. The length of the CDR3 is 16 residues. Germline V gives CDR1 SEHNR, CDR2 FQNEAQ (reference sequence).